The 4 T cell receptor beta chains below come from one sample, sequenced in a study of blood T cell repertoires in COVID-19. Some clones are missing from TCRdb's copy, which holds only in-frame ones; the method was immunoSEQ multiplex PCR. The sample lists 150,000 to 200,000 clones, over 75% occurring once. The sequenced sample consisted of PBMCs or T cells enriched from blood (not recorded which). These receptors were obtained from a middle-aged man who had recovered from COVID-19.

The chain has TRBV19 and TRBJ1-1, with TRBD1 as a possible D gene (5 bases). V lost 5 bases to trimming and J lost 6 bases, with 13 bases between them. The CDR3 runs to 13 residues. Germline-derived CDR1 and CDR2 are LNHDA and SQIVND (reference sequence). The CDR3 DNA reads TGTGCCAGTAGTTCGCAGGGTGACGCTGAAGCTTTCTTT. This codes for CASSSQGDAEAFF.

The V gene is TRBV6-6, the J gene TRBJ1-2; no clear D gene. Germline CDR1 MNHNY, CDR2 SVGAGI (reference sequence). Deletions cut 7 bases from V and 2 bases from J, with 17 bases between. This CDR3 has 15 amino acids. The CDR3 here is CASNPGKSANYGYTF. In DNA, the CDR3 is TGTGCCAGCAATCCGGGGAAATCGGCGAACTATGGCTACACCTTC.

The rearrangement uses TRBV7-9 and TRBJ1-2, with 8 bases matching TRBD1. The trim removed 3 bases at V and 0 bases at J, leaving 6 bases unmatched. The CDR3 spans 16 residues. Germline lookup yields CDR1 SEHNR and CDR2 FQNEAQ (reference sequence). The CDR3 here is CASSFSGTGTNYGYTF. As DNA, the CDR3 is TGTGCCAGCAGCTTTTCCGGGACAGGAACTAACTATGGCTACACCTTC. Looking up the rest from reference TRBV7-9 and TRBJ1-2 gives the full variable domain: DTGVSQNPRHKITKRGQNVTFRCDPISEHNRLYWYRQTLGQGPEFLTYFQNEAQLEKSRLLSDRFSAERPKGSFSTLEIQRTEQGDSAMYLCASSFSGTGTNYGYTFGSGTRLTVV.

The genes are TRBV3-1 (or the pseudogene TRBV3-2) and TRBJ2-7; TRBD2 matches 8 bases. The ends lost 8 bases at V and 1 base at J; junction bases unmatched: 4. This CDR3 is built from 13 residues. The germline V gene has CDR1 LGHDT and CDR2 YNNKEL (reference sequence). CDR3 sequence: CASSRGGSYEQYV. Written as DNA, the CDR3 is TGTGCCAGCTCCCGGGGGGGGTCCTACGAGCAGTACGTC.